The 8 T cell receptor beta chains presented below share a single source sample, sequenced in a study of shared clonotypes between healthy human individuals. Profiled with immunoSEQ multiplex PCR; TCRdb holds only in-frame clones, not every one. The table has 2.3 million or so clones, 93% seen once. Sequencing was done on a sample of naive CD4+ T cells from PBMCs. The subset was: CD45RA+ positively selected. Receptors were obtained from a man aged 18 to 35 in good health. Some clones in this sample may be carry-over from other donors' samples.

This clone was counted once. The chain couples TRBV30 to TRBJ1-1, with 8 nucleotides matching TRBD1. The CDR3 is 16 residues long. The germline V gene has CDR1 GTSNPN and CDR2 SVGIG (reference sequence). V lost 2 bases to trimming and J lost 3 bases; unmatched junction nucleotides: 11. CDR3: CAWSRGWTGTHTEAFF. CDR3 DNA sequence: TGTGCCTGGAGTCGGGGGTGGACAGGGACCCACACTGAAGCTTTCTTT.

The CDR3 reads CASSLAGRITEAFF. The CDR3 DNA follows: TGTGCCAGCAGCTTAGCAGGGCGTATCACTGAAGCTTTCTTT. The chain recombines TRBV7-9 with TRBJ1-1; D gene unclear. The V end lost 0 bases, the J end lost 4 bases, and 9 bases lay between the germline ends. Per the germline V gene, CDR1 is SEHNR and CDR2 is FQNEAQ (reference sequence). The length of the CDR3 is 14 residues.

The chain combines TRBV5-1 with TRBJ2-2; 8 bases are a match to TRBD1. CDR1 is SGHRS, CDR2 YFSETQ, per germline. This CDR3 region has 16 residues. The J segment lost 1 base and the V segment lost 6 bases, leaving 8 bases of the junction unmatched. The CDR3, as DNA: TGCGCCAGCAAATCTTCCAGGGGGCTGAACACCGGGGAGCTGTTTTTT. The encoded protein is CASKSSRGLNTGELFF.

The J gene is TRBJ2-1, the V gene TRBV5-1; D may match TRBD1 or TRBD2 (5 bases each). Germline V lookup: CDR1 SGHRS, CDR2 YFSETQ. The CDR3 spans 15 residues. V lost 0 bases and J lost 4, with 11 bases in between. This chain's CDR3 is CASSLGLGVYNEQFF. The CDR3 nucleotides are TGCGCCAGCAGCTTGGGCCTGGGGGTTTACAATGAGCAGTTCTTC. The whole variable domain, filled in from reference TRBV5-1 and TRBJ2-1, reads KAGVTQTPRYLIKTRGQQVTLSCSPISGHRSVSWYQQTPGQGLQFLFEYFSETQRNKGNFPGRFSGRQFSNSRSEMNVSTLELGDSALYLCASSLGLGVYNEQFFGPGTRLTVL.

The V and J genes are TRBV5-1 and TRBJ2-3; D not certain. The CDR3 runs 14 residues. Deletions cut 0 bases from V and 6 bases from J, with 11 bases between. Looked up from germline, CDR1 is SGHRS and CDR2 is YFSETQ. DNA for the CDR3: TGCGCCAGCAGCTTGGTAACGTCTGGGGATACGCAGTATTTT. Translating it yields CASSLVTSGDTQYF.

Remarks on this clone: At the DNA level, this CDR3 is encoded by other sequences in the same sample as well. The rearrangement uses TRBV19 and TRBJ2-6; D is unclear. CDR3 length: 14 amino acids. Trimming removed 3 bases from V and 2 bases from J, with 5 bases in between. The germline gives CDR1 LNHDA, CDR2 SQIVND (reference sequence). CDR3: CASSIGAGANVLTF. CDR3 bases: TGTGCCAGTAGTATTGGGGCTGGGGCCAACGTCCTGACTTTC. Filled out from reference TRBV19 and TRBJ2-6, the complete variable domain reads DGGITQSPKYLFRKEGQNVTLSCEQNLNHDAMYWYRQDPGQGLRLIYYSQIVNDFQKGDIAEGYSVSREKKESFPLTVTSAQKNPTAFYLCASSIGAGANVLTFGAGSRLTVL.

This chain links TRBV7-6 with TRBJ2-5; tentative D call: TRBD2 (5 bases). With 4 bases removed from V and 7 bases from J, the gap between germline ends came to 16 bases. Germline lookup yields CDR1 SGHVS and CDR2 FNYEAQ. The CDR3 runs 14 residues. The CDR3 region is CASSSFAGEGTQYF. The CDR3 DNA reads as TGTGCCAGCAGCTCATTTGCGGGCGAGGGGACCCAGTACTTC.

CDR3: CATSRDWRQGYEQYF. The CDR3 DNA follows: TGTGCCACCAGCAGAGATTGGCGACAGGGCTACGAGCAGTACTTC. The chain links TRBV15 to TRBJ2-7; 7 bases align to TRBD1. CDR1 and CDR2 from the germline V gene are LNHNV and YYDKDF (reference sequence). The CDR3 is 15 amino acids. V gave up 0 bases and J gave up 3 bases; unmatched junction bases: 5.